These 18 T cell receptor beta chains were all obtained from the same sample, sequenced in a study of T cell responses to AZD1222 COVID-19 vaccine. Clones were read by immunoSEQ multiplex PCR, and TCRdb kept only the in-frame ones, dropping some. The sample lists some 120,000 clones; around 90% were seen once. The sequences come from peripheral blood, collected 28 days after the second AZD1222 dose. The receptor source for this set is an adult who received the AZD1222 COVID-19 vaccine.

V is TRBV11-2 and J is TRBJ2-5, with 9 bases aligning to TRBD1. The CDR3 is made up of 15 amino acids. Trimming removed 5 bases from V and 5 bases from J; junction bases left unmatched: 9. CDR1 is SGHAT and CDR2 is FQNNGV in the germline V gene. CDR3 residues: CASSTHRGRGETQYF. CDR3 DNA: TGTGCCAGCAGCACACACAGGGGGCGAGGGGAGACCCAGTACTTC.

V and J are TRBV4-1 and TRBJ2-7; TRBD2 is a possible D gene (7 bases). Trimming stripped 1 base from V and 0 bases from J, with 10 bases between. The CDR3 spans 15 residues. CDR1 and CDR2 (germline): MGHRA, YSYEKL. In DNA form, the CDR3 reads TGCGCCAGCAGCCAAGGGCGGGGGCCCTCCTACGAGCAGTACTTC. Its protein is CASSQGRGPSYEQYF.

The rearrangement uses TRBV7-2 and TRBJ2-7, with D possibly being TRBD2 (6 bases). The V end was cut by 3 bases, the J end by 3 bases, with 15 bases between. Germline V CDR1 and CDR2: SGHTA, FQGNSA. The CDR3 is made up of 15 amino acids. The CDR3 bases are TGTGCCAGCAGCTTGGGGGGTAGCGGATACTACGAGCAGTACTTC. Translation gives CASSLGGSGYYEQYF.

This chain uses TRBV11-3 with TRBJ1-1, with unresolved D. Germline assignment: CDR1 SGHNT and CDR2 YENEEA. This CDR3 has 16 residues. V lost 5 bases and J 5 bases, leaving 21 bases between the germline ends. The CDR3 DNA is TGTGCCAGCAGCCCTGGGGAGGACTCCAGAGGGACTGAAGCTTTCTTT. Translation: CASSPGEDSRGTEAFF. Drawing the rest from reference TRBV11-3 and TRBJ1-1, the complete variable domain is EAGVVQSPRYKIIEKKQPVAFWCNPISGHNTLYWYLQNLGQGPELLIRYENEEAVDDSQLPKDRFSAERLKGVDSTLKIQPAELGDSAVYLCASSPGEDSRGTEAFFGQGTRLTVV.

This CDR3 is CARLAGINQPQHF. CDR3 nucleotides: TGTGCCAGACTCGCAGGTATTAATCAGCCCCAGCATTTT. This rearrangement joins TRBV7-5 to TRBJ1-5; the table's D call TRBD1 went unverified against the DNA. TRBV7-5 has pseudogene status. This CDR3 contains 13 residues.

Note on this clone: One end of the junction does not line up with germline, which may come from a read error. The chain employs TRBV12-3 or TRBV12-4 and TRBJ1-2; D is ambiguous. The CDR3 is 10 residues long. CDR3: CASSLRTLSF. The CDR3 DNA reads as TGTGCCAGCAGTTTGAGGACGTTGTCCTTC.

The rearrangement links TRBV6-2 or TRBV6-3 to TRBJ2-1, with 13 bases fitting TRBD2. From germline, CDR1 is MNHEY and CDR2 SVGEGT. Losses at the gene ends were 6 bases for V and 6 bases for J; bases not matched to a gene: 5. The CDR3 has 15 residues. The CDR3 region has the DNA TGTGCCAGCAGCCCCAGACTAGCGGGGGGCAATGAGCAGTTCTTC. This encodes CASSPRLAGGNEQFF.

The chain recombines TRBV13 with TRBJ1-5; 9 bases are shared with TRBD1. V dropped 4 bases and J dropped 9; count of bases not matched to a gene: 13. Germline-derived CDR1 and CDR2 are PRHDT and FYEKMQ (reference sequence). The CDR3 runs 16 residues. CDR3 in amino acids: CASSYTRDRVERPQHF. The CDR3 DNA reads as TGTGCCAGCAGCTACACTAGGGACAGGGTCGAAAGGCCCCAGCATTTT.

This chain uses TRBV28 with TRBJ2-7; D possibly matches TRBD1 or TRBD2 (5 bases each). The CDR3 totals 17 residues. The germline gives CDR1 MDHEN, CDR2 SYDVKM. V lost 2 bases and J 5 bases, leaving 22 bases between the germline ends. CDR3 nucleotide sequence: TGTGCCAGCAGTTTACCGGCGGGCAGGGCGAACTGGCACGAGCAGTACTTC. Its translation is CASSLPAGRANWHEQYF.

The chain couples TRBV7-3 to TRBJ2-3; 11 bases map to TRBD2. Germline values: CDR1 SGHTA, CDR2 FQGTGA. This CDR3 has 16 amino acids. The junction had 7 bases not matched to a gene; V was cut back by 1 base and J by 7 bases. In DNA form, the CDR3 reads TGTGCCAGCAGCTTAAACCTAGCGGGGGGTACTTATACGCAGTATTTT. Its protein product is CASSLNLAGGTYTQYF.

This rearrangement joins TRBV11-2 to TRBJ1-2; D gene uncertain. The CDR3 runs 15 residues. From germline, CDR1 is SGHAT and CDR2 FQNNGV. The V gene lost 0 bases and the J gene lost 2 bases, with 10 bases spanning the gap. The CDR3 spells CASSLDWGSNYGYTF. CDR3 sequence (DNA): TGTGCCAGCAGCTTAGATTGGGGATCCAACTATGGCTACACCTTC.

This clone showed up just once. The V and J genes are TRBV4-2 and TRBJ1-1; D unclear. This CDR3 has 16 residues. V was cut by 0 bases and J by 0 bases, with 11 bases left in between. Germline V lookup: CDR1 LGHNA, CDR2 YNFKEQ. CDR3 region: CASSQDLGGLNTEAFF. In nucleotides, the CDR3 is TGTGCCAGCAGCCAAGATTTAGGAGGCCTGAACACTGAAGCTTTCTTT.

V gene TRBV23-1 combines with J gene TRBJ1-1; 8 bases match TRBD1. TRBV23-1 is an open reading frame whose function is uncertain. After removal of 2 bases from V and 3 bases from J, the junction contained 8 bases not matched to a gene. This CDR3 has 16 residues. As DNA, the CDR3 is TGCGCCAGCAGTCAAGAACATCAGGACAGGGACACTGAAGCTTTCTTT. This sequence encodes CASSQEHQDRDTEAFF.

This chain joins TRBV7-2 and TRBJ1-2, with 8 bases identical to TRBD1. In germline, CDR1 is SGHTA, CDR2 FQGNSA. The ends lost 1 base at V and 7 bases at J; junction bases unmatched: 17. The length of the CDR3 is 18 residues. The CDR3: CASSLEGVLQGAGSGYTF. The CDR3 DNA sequence: TGTGCCAGCAGCTTAGAAGGGGTTTTGCAGGGGGCAGGAAGTGGCTACACCTTC.

The chain uses TRBV19 and TRBJ1-2; D not resolved. CDR1 and CDR2 from the germline V gene are LNHDA and SQIVND (reference sequence). This CDR3 is built from 13 residues. The ends were cut back, 2 bases at V and 7 bases at J, with 11 bases in the middle. The DNA of the CDR3 is TGTGCCAGTAGTATACCCCCCCCGGGTGGCTACACCTTC. Its protein product is CASSIPPPGGYTF.

V is TRBV6-5 and J is TRBJ2-1; either TRBD1 or TRBD2 may fit D (5 bases each). Trimming removed 5 bases from V and 7 bases from J, with 18 bases in between. CDR3 length: 15 amino acids. Germline CDR1 and CDR2: MNHEY and SVGAGI. The CDR3 protein is CASSPLAGTENEQFF. The CDR3 DNA reads TGTGCCAGCAGTCCGTTGGCAGGGACGGAAAATGAGCAGTTCTTC.

The chain couples TRBV7-6 to TRBJ2-3; TRBD2 might be the D (5 bases). Germline V gives CDR1 SGHVS, CDR2 FNYEAQ. V was pared by 5 bases and J by 4 bases, with 19 bases between. CDR3 size: 16 residues. The chain's CDR3 is CASSPLAQNGPDTQYF. Written as DNA, the CDR3 is TGTGCCAGCAGCCCCCTAGCACAGAATGGCCCAGATACGCAGTATTTT.

The rearrangement links TRBV5-1 to TRBJ1-1, with no clear D. The V end lost 2 bases, the J end lost 1 base, and 6 bases lay between the germline ends. This CDR3 comprises 13 residues. Germline V gene lookup returns CDR1 SGHRS and CDR2 YFSETQ. The CDR3 nucleotides are TGCGCCAGCAGCTTCGCACCGAACACTGAAGCTTTCTTT. Translation gives CASSFAPNTEAFF.